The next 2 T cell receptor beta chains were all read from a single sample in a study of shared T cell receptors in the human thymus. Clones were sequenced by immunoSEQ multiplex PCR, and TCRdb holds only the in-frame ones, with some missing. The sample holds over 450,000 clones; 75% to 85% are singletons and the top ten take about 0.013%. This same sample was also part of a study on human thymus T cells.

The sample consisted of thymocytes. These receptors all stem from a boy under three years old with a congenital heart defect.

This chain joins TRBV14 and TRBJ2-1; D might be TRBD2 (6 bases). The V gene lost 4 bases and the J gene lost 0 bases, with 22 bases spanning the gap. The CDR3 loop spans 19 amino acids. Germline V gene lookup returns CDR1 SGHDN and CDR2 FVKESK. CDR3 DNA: TGTGCCAGCAGCCTACACTTAAATACCGGGACTCCCTCCTACAATGAGCAGTTCTTC. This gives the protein CASSLHLNTGTPSYNEQFF.

Here the CDR3 reads CASRGGRYEQYF. The DNA for the CDR3 is TGTGCCAGCAGGGGGGGGAGGTACGAGCAGTACTTC. The chain links TRBV2 to TRBJ2-7; 7 nucleotides align to TRBD2. J gave up 4 bases and V 6 bases, and 3 bases lay outside the gene matches. The CDR3 spans 12 residues. Germline values: CDR1 SNHLY, CDR2 FYNNEI.